These 19 T cell receptor beta chains were sequenced from one sample in a study of T-cell memory formation after mild COVID-19. TCRdb redid the calling of the 5' RACE reads with MiXCR, one entry per CDR3 protein. Of a few hundred thousand distinct CDR3 sequences listed, roughly 17% are singletons. The sample taken for sequencing was PBMCs or a T cell subset sorted from them (not recorded which). All receptors derive from a man aged 18 to 30 who had mild COVID-19 (a few samples of this study predate the infection). Cell type and time point are not known.

V gene TRBV7-9 combines with J gene TRBJ1-2; possibly TRBD1 for D (6 bases). From germline, CDR1 is SEHNR and CDR2 FQNEAQ (reference sequence). The CDR3 length is 15 residues. V was clipped by 0 bases and J by 8 bases, with 16 bases between them. CDR3 in DNA: TGTGCCAGCAGCTTAGCACTGGGGGCCTCGGGAGGCTACACCTTC. It is translated as CASSLALGASGGYTF.

The chain combines TRBV12-3 or TRBV12-4 with TRBJ2-3; a weak D match, TRBD2 (5 bases). V was pared by 7 bases and J by 0 bases, with 17 bases between. The length of the CDR3 is 16 residues. CDR3 region: CASIPRGYTSTDTQYF. The CDR3, as DNA: TGTGCCAGCATTCCTCGGGGATACACTAGCACAGATACGCAGTATTTT.

This clonotype was seen a few times. V gene TRBV20-1 combines with J gene TRBJ2-3; the D gene is possibly TRBD2 (5 bases). This CDR3 has 13 residues. V was pared by 7 bases and J by 3 bases, with 14 bases between. The germline V gene encodes CDR1 DFQATT and CDR2 SNEGSKA (reference sequence). In DNA form, the CDR3 reads TGCAGTGTTTTAGGTCGAGGGACAGATACGCAGTATTTT. Its protein product is CSVLGRGTDTQYF.

The rearrangement joins TRBV5-7 to TRBJ1-1; no definite D call. TRBV5-7 is flagged as an ORF with uncertain function. Trimming shortened V by 4 bases and J by 11 bases, and 6 bases separated the two germline ends. This CDR3 contains 9 residues. CDR3 sequence (DNA): TGTGCCAGCAGCCGACGGGCTTTCTTT. Protein sequence: CASSRRAFF.

V and J are TRBV4-1 and TRBJ1-3, with 7 nucleotides matching TRBD1. The CDR3 is made up of 18 amino acids. J lost 0 bases, V lost 0 bases, and 8 bases had no gene match. Germline-derived CDR1 and CDR2 are MGHRA and YSYEKL. The CDR3 protein is CASSQDLVRDSSGNTIYF. CDR3 nucleotide sequence: TGCGCCAGCAGCCAAGATTTAGTCCGGGACAGCTCTGGAAACACCATATATTTT.

The chain carries TRBV20-1 and TRBJ1-3; D is ambiguous. The CDR3 is 14 amino acids. Germline values: CDR1 DFQATT, CDR2 SNEGSKA (reference sequence). Trimming shortened V by 0 bases and J by 1 base, and 7 bases separated the two germline ends. The CDR3, as DNA: TGCAGTGCTAGAGATGGCGGTTCTGGAAACACCATATATTTT. Protein sequence: CSARDGGSGNTIYF.

This clonotype was seen a handful of times. This chain links TRBV19 with TRBJ2-3; TRBD1 agrees at 8 bases. Germline CDR1 is LNHDA and CDR2 is SQIVND (reference sequence). The V and J ends lost 6 bases and 8 bases, in that order; junction bases with no gene match: 7. The CDR3 runs 13 residues. CDR3 nucleotides: TGTGCCAGTAGCCAGGACAGGGCGAGTACGCAGTATTTT. It translates to CASSQDRASTQYF.

V gene TRBV24-1 combines with J gene TRBJ1-6, with 9 positions matching TRBD1. V shed 5 bases, J shed 7 bases, and the junction held 11 bases outside the gene matches. The germline V gene encodes CDR1 KGHDR and CDR2 SFDVKD. CDR3 size: 17 residues. The CDR3: CATSVFRDRVWNSPLHF. The CDR3 DNA follows: TGTGCCACCAGTGTCTTCCGGGACAGGGTTTGGAATTCACCCCTCCACTTT.

V is TRBV5-1 and J is TRBJ2-7, with 8 bases matching TRBD2. The ends lost 0 bases at V and 4 bases at J; junction bases unmatched: 3. The CDR3 contains 14 residues. The germline gives CDR1 SGHRS, CDR2 YFSETQ. The DNA for the CDR3 is TGCGCCAGCAGCTTGGGCGGGGGGCGGTACGAGCAGTACGTC. Its protein product is CASSLGGGRYEQYV.

A few counts support this clonotype. The chain recombines TRBV7-2 with TRBJ2-1, with 7 bases lining up with TRBD1. The CDR3 is 15 residues long. With V trimmed by 1 base and J by 12 bases, 12 bases remained unmatched. Germline assignment: CDR1 SGHTA and CDR2 FQGNSA. The CDR3: CASSLEGTVPEGQFF. DNA for the CDR3: TGTGCCAGCAGCTTAGAGGGGACAGTCCCCGAAGGGCAGTTCTTC.

The chain combines TRBV6-5 with TRBJ1-6, with 9 bases fitting TRBD1. The length of the CDR3 is 16 residues. With V trimmed by 6 bases and J by 10 bases, 13 bases remained unmatched. CDR1 and CDR2 from the germline V gene are MNHEY and SVGAGI. The CDR3 sequence: CASRRDLTGGSSPLHF. CDR3 bases: TGTGCCAGCAGGCGCGACCTGACAGGGGGAAGCTCACCCCTCCACTTT.

The chain recombines TRBV10-1 with TRBJ2-3, with 11 bases that match TRBD2. The CDR3 runs to 17 residues. J was trimmed by 4 bases and V by 0 bases; bases with no gene match: 6. Germline CDR1 and CDR2: WNHNN and SYGVQD (reference sequence). The CDR3 loop reads CASSESTTSGEADTQYF. DNA of the CDR3: TGCGCCAGCAGTGAGTCGACGACTAGCGGGGAAGCAGATACGCAGTATTTT.

The chain couples TRBV10-3 to TRBJ1-1; TRBD1 matches 8 bases. Germline-derived CDR1 and CDR2 are ENHRY and SYGVKD. After removal of 6 bases from V and 1 base from J, the junction contained 7 bases not matched to a gene. The CDR3 consists of 15 residues. CDR3: CAIRSSTGENTEAFF. In DNA form, the CDR3 reads TGTGCCATCAGGTCATCGACAGGGGAGAACACTGAAGCTTTCTTT.

The chain combines TRBV6-2 or TRBV6-3 with TRBJ1-5; 9 nucleotides line up with TRBD1. Trimming took 1 base from V and 0 from J; bases not matched to a gene: 10. The germline gives CDR1 MNHEY, CDR2 SVGEGT. CDR3 length: 19 amino acids. The CDR3 loop is CASSYWVGTGPYSNQPQHF. The CDR3 DNA is TGTGCCAGCAGTTACTGGGTCGGGACAGGGCCTTATAGCAATCAGCCCCAGCATTTT.

In this sample, this clonotype turned up a few times. V usage is TRBV18 and J usage is TRBJ1-2, with D maybe TRBD1 (6 bases). V was trimmed by 5 bases and J by 4 bases, leaving 17 bases between them. CDR3 length: 15 amino acids. Germline CDR1 KGHSH, CDR2 LQKENI. The CDR3 sequence: CASSSSGEHSYGYTF. The CDR3 region has the DNA TGTGCCAGCTCATCCTCAGGGGAGCACAGCTATGGCTACACCTTC.

By proportion, this clonotype is medium-sized (0.01 to 0.1%). The V call is TRBV7-8, the J call TRBJ2-1; 8 bases align to TRBD2. The CDR3 has 18 amino acids. CDR1 and CDR2 from the germline V gene are SGHVS and FQNEAQ. The V and J ends lost 0 bases and 0 bases, in that order; junction bases with no gene match: 7. CDR3 sequence reads: CASSLALIAGFSYNEQFF. The CDR3 region has the DNA TGTGCCAGCAGCTTAGCGCTTATAGCGGGGTTCTCCTACAATGAGCAGTTCTTC. Combining the CDR3 with reference TRBV7-8 and TRBJ2-1 gives the whole variable domain GAGVSQSPRYKVAKRGQDVALRCDPISGHVSLFWYQQALGQGPEFLTYFQNEAQLDKSGLPSDRFFAERPEGSVSTLKIQRTQQEDSAVYLCASSLALIAGFSYNEQFFGPGTRLTVL.

The rearrangement uses TRBV7-9 and TRBJ1-2; tentatively, D is TRBD1 (5 bases). Germline lookup yields CDR1 SEHNR and CDR2 FQNEAQ (reference sequence). This CDR3 spans 14 amino acids. Trimming removed 4 bases at V and 8 bases at J, with 17 bases between. CDR3 coding DNA: TGTGCCAGCAGCTCCTACACCCGGGGGTTCGGCTACACCTTC. It codes for CASSSYTRGFGYTF.

The chain employs TRBV11-2 and TRBJ2-5, with D unclear. CDR3 length: 14 amino acids. The V gene lost 6 bases and the J gene lost 5 bases, with 16 bases spanning the gap. Germline CDR1 is SGHAT and CDR2 is FQNNGV. This chain's CDR3 is CASRSNRHRETQYF. The CDR3 DNA reads as TGTGCCAGCAGGTCAAACCGCCATCGTGAGACCCAGTACTTC.

CDR3 sequence: CASSQEGRSTDTQYF. The CDR3 nucleotides are TGCGCCAGCAGCCAAGAAGGCCGCAGCACAGATACGCAGTATTTT. The chain combines TRBV4-1 with TRBJ2-3; D uncertain. The germline gives CDR1 MGHRA, CDR2 YSYEKL. CDR3 size: 15 residues. The ends were cut back, 0 bases at V and 0 bases at J, with 7 bases in the middle.